This passage covers 17 T cell receptor beta chains from one sample sequenced in a study of blood T cell repertoires in COVID-19. This table comes from immunoSEQ multiplex PCR, and its TCRdb copy is limited to in-frame clones, with some not included. The table shows about 370,000 clones, with 85% to 90% occurring only once. Sequences were obtained from PBMCs or T cells enriched from blood (not recorded which). These receptors came from a young man who had recovered from COVID-19.

V gene TRBV6-2 or TRBV6-3 combines with J gene TRBJ2-7, with 9 nucleotides matching TRBD1. Germline lookup yields CDR1 MNHEY and CDR2 SVGEGT. The CDR3 totals 16 residues. Unmatched junction bases numbered 9, after V lost 6 bases and J lost 0 bases. CDR3 loop: CASSRPDRGRSYEQYF. In nucleotides, the CDR3 is TGTGCCAGCAGCCGACCGGACAGGGGCCGCTCCTACGAGCAGTACTTC.

The chain joins TRBV7-2 to TRBJ2-7, with TRBD1 matching over 9 bases. The CDR3 is 15 amino acids. The J segment lost 4 bases and the V segment lost 3 bases, leaving 7 bases of the junction unmatched. The V gene's germline CDR1 is SGHTA and CDR2 FQGNSA. CDR3 loop: CASSFYPGQGYEQYF. The CDR3 DNA reads TGTGCCAGCAGCTTTTACCCGGGACAGGGTTACGAGCAGTACTTC.

The CDR3, as DNA: TGTGCCAGCAGCCCACAGCTCGGAAGGACTAGCGGGAGGGAGACCCAGTACTTC. It is translated as CASSPQLGRTSGRETQYF. The rearrangement joins TRBV14 to TRBJ2-5; TRBD2 agrees at 14 bases. The V gene's germline CDR1 is SGHDN and CDR2 FVKESK. The CDR3 runs 18 residues. With V trimmed by 4 bases and J by 5 bases, 12 bases remained unmatched.

This sequence joins TRBV19 and TRBJ2-7; a possible D gene is TRBD1 (5 bases). The V gene lost 8 bases and the J gene lost 1 base, with 15 bases spanning the gap. The CDR3 covers 14 residues. The germline CDR1 and CDR2 sequences are LNHDA and SQIVND (reference sequence). The CDR3 DNA reads TGTGCCAGTCAGGCCGCAGGGTTATCCTACGAGCAGTACTTC. Translation gives CASQAAGLSYEQYF.

The V and J genes are TRBV6-5 and TRBJ2-1; the match to TRBD2 covers 9 bases. Looked up from germline, CDR1 is MNHEY and CDR2 is SVGAGI. The CDR3 extends over 14 amino acids. J lost 5 bases, V lost 5 bases, and 4 bases had no gene match. CDR3 loop: CASSSAGGHNEQFF. The CDR3 DNA reads as TGTGCCAGCAGTAGCGCGGGAGGGCACAATGAGCAGTTCTTC.

This clone was seen just once. The chain is built from TRBV4-1 and TRBJ2-1; D is possibly TRBD2 (6 bases). The CDR3 loop spans 16 amino acids. The germline V gene encodes CDR1 MGHRA and CDR2 YSYEKL. V was trimmed by 4 bases and J by 0 bases, leaving 13 bases between them. The CDR3 DNA follows: TGCGCCAGCAGCCCGCCGGAGGGGAGCTCCTACAATGAGCAGTTCTTC. It is translated as CASSPPEGSSYNEQFF.

This chain joins TRBV11-3 and TRBJ2-5; TRBD2 aligns across 8 bases. CDR1 and CDR2 from the germline V gene are SGHNT and YENEEA. V lost 4 bases and J lost 5; bases outside the gene matches: 6. CDR3 size: 14 residues. The CDR3 spells CASSYGGERETQYF. The CDR3 region has the DNA TGTGCCAGCAGCTACGGGGGGGAAAGGGAGACCCAGTACTTC.

This clone has more than one count but fewer than ten. The chain uses TRBV25-1 and TRBJ1-1; 9 bases are a match to TRBD1. CDR1 is MGHDK and CDR2 is SYGVNS in the germline V gene. With 6 bases clipped from V and 3 bases from J, the junction kept 2 bases outside the gene matches. The CDR3 spans 13 residues. The CDR3 loop reads CASRGQGDTEAFF. The CDR3 coding sequence is TGTGCCAGCAGGGGACAGGGCGACACTGAAGCTTTCTTT. The variable domain in full, with the rest retrieved from reference TRBV25-1 and TRBJ1-1, is EADIYQTPRYLVIGTGKKITLECSQTMGHDKMYWYQQDPGMELHLIHYSYGVNSTEKGDLSSESTVSRIRTEHFPLTLESARPSHTSQYLCASRGQGDTEAFFGQGTRLTVV.

Remarks on this clone: This same CDR3 is encoded by further DNA sequences in the sample. This chain uses TRBV27 with TRBJ2-7; no firm D call. Germline V gene data show CDR1 as MNHEY and CDR2 as SMNVEV (reference sequence). This CDR3 is built from 11 residues. With 3 bases removed from V and 6 bases from J, the gap between germline ends came to 6 bases. The CDR3 region has the DNA TGTGCCAGCAGTTTGTTCGGCGAGCAGTACTTC. Its translation: CASSLFGEQYF.

The chain uses TRBV3-1 (or the pseudogene TRBV3-2) and TRBJ1-2; 7 bases are a match to TRBD1. CDR3 length: 14 amino acids. J lost 14 bases, V lost 3 bases, and 15 bases had no gene match. Germline values: CDR1 LGHDT, CDR2 YNNKEL (reference sequence). CDR3 loop: CASSQDRQGPSPTF. In DNA form, the CDR3 reads TGTGCCAGCAGCCAGGATAGACAGGGCCCCTCTCCTACCTTC.

V gene TRBV5-4 combines with J gene TRBJ2-7, with TRBD2 matching 7 bases. This CDR3 region has 13 residues. V was clipped by 4 bases and J by 1 base; unmatched bases: 2. Per the germline V gene, CDR1 is SGHNT and CDR2 is YYREEE (reference sequence). The CDR3 region is CASSPGGSYEQYF. The CDR3 bases are TGTGCCAGCAGCCCCGGGGGGTCCTACGAGCAGTACTTC.

CDR3 residues: CASSSTSGRAHEQFF. The CDR3 DNA reads TGTGCCAGCAGCTCCACTAGCGGGAGGGCCCATGAGCAGTTCTTC. The chain is built from TRBV7-9 and TRBJ2-1; 13 bases line up with TRBD2. The CDR3 runs 15 residues. Germline trimming cut 4 bases from V and 8 bases from J; bases unmatched to any gene: 5. Germline loops: CDR1 SEHNR, CDR2 FQNEAQ (reference sequence).

As to this clone: This may be a read error: a much more frequent sequence differs by one nucleotide. CDR3 amino acids: CAIRDSQETQYF. As DNA, the CDR3 is TGTGCCATCAGGGACAGTCAAGAGACCCAGTACTTC. The V gene is TRBV10-3, the J gene TRBJ2-5; D is perhaps TRBD1 (6 bases). Trimming pared 6 bases from V and 2 bases from J, leaving 7 bases between. The CDR3 sequence is 12 residues long. CDR1 and CDR2 (germline): ENHRY, SYGVKD.

This sequence joins TRBV5-6 and TRBJ1-6, with 11 positions matching TRBD1. Germline V gene data show CDR1 as SGHDT and CDR2 as YYEEEE. This CDR3 comprises 14 residues. The J segment lost 10 bases and the V segment lost 5 bases, leaving 5 bases of the junction unmatched. CDR3 coding DNA: TGTGCCAGCAGGTCGGGACAGGGGGACTCACCCCTCCACTTT. As protein: CASRSGQGDSPLHF.

The chain combines TRBV5-1 with TRBJ1-2; the D gene is possibly TRBD1 (6 bases). The germline V and J ends were trimmed by 2 bases and 7 bases, with 12 bases remaining between them. Germline V gene data show CDR1 as SGHRS and CDR2 as YFSETQ. The CDR3 runs to 13 residues. The CDR3 DNA reads TGCGCCAGCAGCTTCCCAGGGGAACGTGGCTACACCTTC. This translates into CASSFPGERGYTF. Drawing the rest from reference TRBV5-1 and TRBJ1-2, the complete variable domain is KAGVTQTPRYLIKTRGQQVTLSCSPISGHRSVSWYQQTPGQGLQFLFEYFSETQRNKGNFPGRFSGRQFSNSRSEMNVSTLELGDSALYLCASSFPGERGYTFGSGTRLTVV.

The chain carries TRBV4-3 and TRBJ2-5; D perhaps matches TRBD2 (6 bases). The CDR3 covers 15 residues. The V end was cut by 0 bases, the J end by 2 bases, with 10 bases between. CDR1 LGHNA and CDR2 YSLEER come from the germline V gene. The CDR3 protein is CASSQDGRGQETQYF. For the CDR3, the DNA is TGCGCCAGCAGCCAAGATGGGCGGGGACAAGAGACCCAGTACTTC.

The CDR3 loop reads CASSPNGRNNSPLHF. In nucleotides, the CDR3 is TGTGCCAGCTCACCGAATGGGCGAAATAATTCACCCCTCCACTTT. The chain combines TRBV18 with TRBJ1-6; unclear D gene. The length of the CDR3 is 15 residues. V dropped 3 bases and J dropped 5 bases, with 11 bases sitting between them. CDR1 and CDR2 (germline): KGHSH, LQKENI.